Shown below are 3 T cell receptor beta chains from a single sample sequenced in a study of CD8 T cells in Susac syndrome. RNA, at about 0.45 to 1 ug, was reverse transcribed with random hexamers. TCRdb re-called the immunoSEQ multiplex PCR reads through MiXCR, storing one row per CDR3 protein. The sample includes fewer than 200,000 distinct CDR3 sequences, about 95% of them seen just once. Sequencing was done on a sample of CD4+ T cells from PBMCs. These receptors all stem from a human donor in good health.

The chain uses TRBV5-6 and TRBJ1-5; D call uncertain. The length of the CDR3 is 13 residues. Germline V gives CDR1 SGHDT, CDR2 YYEEEE. V gave up 4 bases and J gave up 5 bases, with 10 bases separating them. This CDR3 is CASSPRRDQPQHF. The CDR3 DNA is TGTGCCAGCAGCCCACGCCGGGATCAGCCCCAGCATTTT.

The chain carries TRBV20-1 and TRBJ2-1; TRBD2 is a possible D gene (5 bases). Per germline, CDR1 DFQATT and CDR2 SNEGSKA (reference sequence). The CDR3 sequence is 11 residues long. Deletions cut 4 bases from V and 10 bases from J, with 11 bases between. CDR3 residues: CSAIARLEQFF. In DNA, the CDR3 is TGCAGTGCTATCGCGAGACTAGAGCAGTTCTTC.

V usage is TRBV30 and J usage is TRBJ2-2; possible D gene TRBD2, 6 bases. V lost 2 bases to trimming and J lost 6 bases, with 16 bases between them. CDR3 length: 15 amino acids. The germline CDR1 and CDR2 sequences are GTSNPN and SVGIG (reference sequence). The CDR3 protein is CAWSRKSGVAGELFF. CDR3 nucleotide sequence: TGTGCCTGGAGTCGCAAGTCGGGAGTTGCCGGGGAGCTGTTTTTT.